The TCR beta chain described here comes from a study of cytomegalovirus exposure and HLA in healthy donors. This clone turned up a few times. It was with 60 Vbeta and 13 Jbeta primers that the PCR ran. Generated by immunoSEQ multiplex PCR, the TCRdb table keeps only in-frame clones and is missing some. Counted here are under 200,000 clones, 75% occurring once; the ten biggest clones make up just under 5%. The germline V gene encodes CDR1 SNHLY and CDR2 FYNNEI. This CDR3 region has 14 residues. Unmatched junction bases numbered 9, after V lost 6 bases and J lost 8 bases. The sample was PBMCs. The clonotype comes from a male donor in good health and CMV-seronegative. J is TRBJ2-4 and V is TRBV2, with TRBD2 matching over 8 bases. For the CDR3, the DNA is TGTGCCAGCAGAAAGAGCGGGAGTGGGGACATTCAGTACTTC. This encodes CASRKSGSGDIQYF.